These 5 T cell receptor beta chains share one sample of origin, sequenced in a study of blood T cell repertoires in COVID-19. Produced via immunoSEQ multiplex PCR; TCRdb's table is partial and in-frame only. The sample contains roughly 70,000 clones, 76% of which appear only once. The sequenced sample was peripheral blood. The receptors derive from a man in his sixties with COVID-19, enrolled during active disease.

This rearrangement joins TRBV9 to TRBJ2-7; a weak D match, TRBD1 (6 bases). Germline loops: CDR1 SGDLS, CDR2 YYNGEE. Trimming pared 4 bases from V and 5 bases from J, leaving 13 bases between. This CDR3 comprises 13 residues. CDR3 DNA sequence: TGTGCCAGCAGCACTGGGACAACAAACGAGCAGTACTTC. Amino acids: CASSTGTTNEQYF.

V is TRBV24-1 and J is TRBJ2-2; 10 bases agree with TRBD2. Germline assignment: CDR1 KGHDR and CDR2 SFDVKD. The junction had 9 bases not matched to a gene; V was cut back by 5 bases and J by 4 bases. This CDR3 is 17 amino acids long. The DNA of the CDR3 is TGTGCCACCAGTGCCTCGACTAGCGGGTTTCCCACCGGGGAGCTGTTTTTT. Protein: CATSASTSGFPTGELFF.

The CDR3 nucleotides are TGTGCCAGCAGCTTGTCGGGGAGGGGGACTGAAGCTTTCTTT. It translates to CASSLSGRGTEAFF. The V call is TRBV5-5, the J call TRBJ1-1; D might be TRBD1 (6 bases). The CDR3 has 14 residues. Trimming removed 1 base at V and 5 bases at J, with 12 bases between. CDR1 and CDR2 (germline): SGHKS, YYEKEE (reference sequence).

The rearrangement links TRBV5-1 to TRBJ2-1; a weak D match, TRBD1 (6 bases). V was pared by 4 bases and J by 3 bases, with 14 bases between. Germline V gives CDR1 SGHRS, CDR2 YFSETQ. This CDR3 comprises 15 residues. The CDR3 protein is CASSEQGGGYNEQFF. CDR3 coding DNA: TGCGCCAGCAGCGAACAGGGCGGTGGCTACAATGAGCAGTTCTTC.

The chain joins TRBV20-1 to TRBJ1-5; no clear D. Trimming shortened V by 3 bases and J by 2 bases, and 14 bases separated the two germline ends. The CDR3 has 15 residues. In germline, CDR1 is DFQATT, CDR2 SNEGSKA (reference sequence). CDR3 protein: CSASAGSVGNQPQHF. The CDR3 nucleotides are TGCAGTGCTAGTGCCGGGTCGGTTGGCAATCAGCCCCAGCATTTT.